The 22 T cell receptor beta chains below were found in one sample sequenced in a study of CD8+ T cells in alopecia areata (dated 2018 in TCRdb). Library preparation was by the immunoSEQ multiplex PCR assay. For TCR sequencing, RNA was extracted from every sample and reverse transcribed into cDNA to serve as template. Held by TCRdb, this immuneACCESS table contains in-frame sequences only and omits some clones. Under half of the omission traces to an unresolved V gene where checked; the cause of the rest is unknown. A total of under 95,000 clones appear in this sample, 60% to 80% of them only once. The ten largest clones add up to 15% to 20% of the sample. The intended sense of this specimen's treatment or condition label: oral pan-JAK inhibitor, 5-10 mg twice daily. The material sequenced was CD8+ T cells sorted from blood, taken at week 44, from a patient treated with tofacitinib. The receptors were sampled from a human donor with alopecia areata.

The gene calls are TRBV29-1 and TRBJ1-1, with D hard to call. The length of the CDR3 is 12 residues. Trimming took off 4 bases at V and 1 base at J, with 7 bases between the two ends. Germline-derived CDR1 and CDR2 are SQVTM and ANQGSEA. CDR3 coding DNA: TGCAGCGTTGTTGGCAGGAACACTGAAGCTTTCTTT. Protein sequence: CSVVGRNTEAFF.

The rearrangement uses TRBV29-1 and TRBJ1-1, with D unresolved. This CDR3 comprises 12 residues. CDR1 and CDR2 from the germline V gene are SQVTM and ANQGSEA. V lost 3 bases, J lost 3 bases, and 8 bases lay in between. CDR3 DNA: TGCAGCGTTGATCTGCCGGACACTGAAGCTTTCTTT. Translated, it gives CSVDLPDTEAFF.

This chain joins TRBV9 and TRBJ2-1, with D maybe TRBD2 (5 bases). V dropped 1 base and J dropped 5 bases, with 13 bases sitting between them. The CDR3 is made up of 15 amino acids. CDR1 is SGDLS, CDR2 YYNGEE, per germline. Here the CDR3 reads CASSVNGVKHNEQFF. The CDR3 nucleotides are TGTGCCAGCAGCGTAAACGGGGTAAAACACAATGAGCAGTTCTTC.

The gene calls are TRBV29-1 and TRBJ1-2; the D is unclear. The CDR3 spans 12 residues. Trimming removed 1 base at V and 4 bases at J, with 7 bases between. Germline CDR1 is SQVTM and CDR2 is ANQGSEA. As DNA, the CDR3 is TGCAGCGTTGAAGTGTCCATCTATGGCTACACCTTC. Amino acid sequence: CSVEVSIYGYTF. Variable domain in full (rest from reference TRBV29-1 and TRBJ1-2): SAVISQKPSRDICQRGTSLTIQCQVDSQVTMMFWYRQQPGQSLTLIATANQGSEATYESGFVIDKFPISRPNLTFSTLTVSNMSPEDSSIYLCSVEVSIYGYTFGSGTRLTVV.

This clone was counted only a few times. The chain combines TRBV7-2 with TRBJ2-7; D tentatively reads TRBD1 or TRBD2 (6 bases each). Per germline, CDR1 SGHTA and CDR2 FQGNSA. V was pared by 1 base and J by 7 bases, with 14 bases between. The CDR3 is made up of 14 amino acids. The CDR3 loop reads CASSLGSRGREQYF. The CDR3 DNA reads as TGTGCCAGCAGCTTAGGGTCCCGGGGGCGTGAGCAGTACTTC.

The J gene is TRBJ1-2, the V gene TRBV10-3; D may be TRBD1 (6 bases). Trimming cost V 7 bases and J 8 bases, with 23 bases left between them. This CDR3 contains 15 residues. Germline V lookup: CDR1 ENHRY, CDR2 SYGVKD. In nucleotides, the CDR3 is TGTGCCATCAACCCGACAGGCGCCGATTCGGGGGGCTACACCTTC. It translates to CAINPTGADSGGYTF.

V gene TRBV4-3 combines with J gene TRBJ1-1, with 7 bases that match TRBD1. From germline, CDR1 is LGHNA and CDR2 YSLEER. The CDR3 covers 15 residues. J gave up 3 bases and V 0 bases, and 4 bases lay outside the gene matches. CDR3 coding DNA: TGCGCCAGCAGCCAAGATCCAACAGGGGACACTGAAGCTTTCTTT. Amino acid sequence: CASSQDPTGDTEAFF.

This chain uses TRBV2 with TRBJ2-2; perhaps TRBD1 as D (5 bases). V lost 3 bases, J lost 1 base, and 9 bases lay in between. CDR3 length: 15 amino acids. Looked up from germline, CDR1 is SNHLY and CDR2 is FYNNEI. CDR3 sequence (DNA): TGTGCCAGCAGTGACCGGACATTGAACACCGGGGAGCTGTTTTTT. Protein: CASSDRTLNTGELFF.

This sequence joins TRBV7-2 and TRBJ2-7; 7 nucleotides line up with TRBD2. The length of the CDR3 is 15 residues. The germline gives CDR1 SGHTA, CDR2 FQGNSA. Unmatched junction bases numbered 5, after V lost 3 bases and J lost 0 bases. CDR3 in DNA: TGTGCCAGCAGCTTGGGACTATCCAACTCCTACGAGCAGTACTTC. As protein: CASSLGLSNSYEQYF.

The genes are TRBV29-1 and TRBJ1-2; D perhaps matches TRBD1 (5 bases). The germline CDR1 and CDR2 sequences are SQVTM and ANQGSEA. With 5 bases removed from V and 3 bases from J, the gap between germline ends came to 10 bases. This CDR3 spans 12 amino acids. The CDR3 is CSVLGVDYGYTF. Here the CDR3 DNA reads TGCAGCGTTCTGGGGGTTGACTATGGCTACACCTTC.

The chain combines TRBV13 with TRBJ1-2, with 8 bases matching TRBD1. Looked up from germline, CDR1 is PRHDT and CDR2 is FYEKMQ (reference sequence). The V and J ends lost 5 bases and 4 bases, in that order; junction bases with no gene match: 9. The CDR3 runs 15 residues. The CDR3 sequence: CASSPTDRGPYGYTF. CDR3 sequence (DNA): TGTGCCAGCAGCCCCACCGACAGGGGTCCCTATGGCTACACCTTC.

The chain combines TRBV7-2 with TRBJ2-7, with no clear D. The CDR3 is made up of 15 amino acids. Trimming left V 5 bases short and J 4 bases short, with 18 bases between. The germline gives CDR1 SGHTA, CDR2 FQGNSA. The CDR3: CASSLSPITHYEQYF. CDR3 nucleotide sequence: TGTGCCAGCAGCCTTAGTCCAATCACGCATTACGAGCAGTACTTC.

The CDR3 protein is CASSSQGGHSPLHF. The CDR3 DNA reads as TGTGCCAGCAGCTCACAGGGGGGTCATTCACCCCTCCACTTT. The chain is built from TRBV13 and TRBJ1-6; the match to TRBD1 covers 8 bases. CDR3 length equals 14 residues. Germline CDR1 reads PRHDT; CDR2 reads FYEKMQ (reference sequence). J was trimmed by 8 bases and V by 4 bases; bases with no gene match: 4. Complete variable domain (other parts from reference TRBV13 and TRBJ1-6): AAGVIQSPRHLIKEKRETATLKCYPIPRHDTVYWYQQGPGQDPQFLISFYEKMQSDKGSIPDRFSAQQFSDYHSELNMSSLELGDSALYFCASSSQGGHSPLHFGNGTRLTVT.

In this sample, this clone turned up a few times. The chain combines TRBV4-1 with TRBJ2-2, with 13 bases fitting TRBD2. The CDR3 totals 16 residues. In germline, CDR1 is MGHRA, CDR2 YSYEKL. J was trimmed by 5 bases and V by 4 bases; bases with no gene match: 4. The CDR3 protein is CASSPRLAGGTGELFF. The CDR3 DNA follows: TGCGCCAGCAGCCCCCGACTAGCGGGGGGAACCGGGGAGCTGTTTTTT.

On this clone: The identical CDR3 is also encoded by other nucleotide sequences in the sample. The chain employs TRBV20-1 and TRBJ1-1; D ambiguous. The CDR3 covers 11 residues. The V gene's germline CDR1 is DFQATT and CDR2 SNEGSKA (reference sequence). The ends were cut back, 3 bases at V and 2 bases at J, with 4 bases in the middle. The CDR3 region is CSARENTEAFF. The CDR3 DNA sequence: TGCAGTGCTAGGGAAAACACTGAAGCTTTCTTT.

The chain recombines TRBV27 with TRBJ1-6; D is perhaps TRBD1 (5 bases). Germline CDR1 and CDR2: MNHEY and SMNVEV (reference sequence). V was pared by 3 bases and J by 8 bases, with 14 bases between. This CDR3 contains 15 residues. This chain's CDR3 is CASSLNAGWDSPLHF. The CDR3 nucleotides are TGTGCCAGCAGTTTGAACGCAGGGTGGGATTCACCCCTCCACTTT.

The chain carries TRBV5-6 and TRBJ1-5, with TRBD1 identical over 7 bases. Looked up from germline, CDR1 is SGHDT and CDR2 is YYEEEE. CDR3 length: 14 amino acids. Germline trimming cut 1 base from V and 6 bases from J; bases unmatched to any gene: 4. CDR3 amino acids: CASSLSAGGQPQHF. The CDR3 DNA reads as TGTGCCAGCAGCTTGTCGGCAGGGGGTCAGCCCCAGCATTTT.

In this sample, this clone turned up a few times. Here the CDR3 reads CASSEVGQGTGELFF. The CDR3 DNA is TGTGCCAGCAGTGAAGTAGGACAGGGGACCGGGGAGCTGTTTTTT. The chain recombines TRBV2 with TRBJ2-2; 9 nucleotides match TRBD1. CDR3 length equals 15 residues. Trimming cost V 1 base and J 5 bases; bases outside gene matches: 2. Germline V gene lookup returns CDR1 SNHLY and CDR2 FYNNEI.

CDR3 in DNA: TGTGCCAGCAGCTTAGGGGGGTATAATTCACCCCTCCACTTT. It codes for CASSLGGYNSPLHF. The chain recombines TRBV7-6 with TRBJ1-6; D perhaps matches TRBD1 (5 bases). The length of the CDR3 is 14 residues. Germline lookup yields CDR1 SGHVS and CDR2 FNYEAQ. Trimming took 1 base from V and 4 from J, leaving 5 bases between them.

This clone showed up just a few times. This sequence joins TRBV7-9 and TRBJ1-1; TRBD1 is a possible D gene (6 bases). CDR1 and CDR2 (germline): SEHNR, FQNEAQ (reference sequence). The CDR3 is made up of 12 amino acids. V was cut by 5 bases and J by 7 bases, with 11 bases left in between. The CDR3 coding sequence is TGTGCCAGCAGCGCCCGGACAGATGAAGCTTTCTTT. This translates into CASSARTDEAFF.

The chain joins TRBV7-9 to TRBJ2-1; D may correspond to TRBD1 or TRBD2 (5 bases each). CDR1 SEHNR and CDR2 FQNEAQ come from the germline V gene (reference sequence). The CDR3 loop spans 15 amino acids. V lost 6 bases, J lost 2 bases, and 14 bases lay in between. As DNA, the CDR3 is TGTGCCAGCAGGACCGGGACGCCGACCTACAATGAGCAGTTCTTC. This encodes CASRTGTPTYNEQFF.

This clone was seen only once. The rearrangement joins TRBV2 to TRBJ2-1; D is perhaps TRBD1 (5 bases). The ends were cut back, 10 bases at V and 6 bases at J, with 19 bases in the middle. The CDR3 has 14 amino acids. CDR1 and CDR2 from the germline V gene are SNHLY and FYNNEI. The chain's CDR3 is CAIYQGRDGNEQFF. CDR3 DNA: TGTGCCATCTATCAGGGCAGGGATGGCAATGAGCAGTTCTTC. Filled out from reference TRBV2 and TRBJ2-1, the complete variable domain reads EPEVTQTPSHQVTQMGQEVILRCVPISNHLYFYWYRQILGQKVEFLVSFYNNEISEKSEIFDDQFSVERPDGSNFTLKIRSTKLEDSAMYFCAIYQGRDGNEQFFGPGTRLTVL.